The 18 T cell receptor beta chains below all came from one sample that was sequenced in a study of cytomegalovirus exposure and HLA in healthy donors (dated 2017 in TCRdb). Library creation used the immunoSEQ multiplex PCR assay. For the multiplex PCR, a mixture combining 60 forward primers for TCR Vbeta segments and 13 reverse primers for TCR Jbeta segments was used. This immuneACCESS table, as held by TCRdb, lists in-frame sequences with V and J called but not all clones. Of the missing ones, under half trace to an unresolved V gene in checked studies; the others have no known cause. The table for this sample lists some 99,000 clones; 74% of them were counted only once. Clones ranked in the top ten supply roughly 1.8% of the sample. Sequencing was done on a sample of PBMCs. The receptors originated from a male donor in good health and CMV-seronegative.

The rearrangement uses TRBV7-9 and TRBJ1-1; D is ambiguous. The CDR3 extends over 13 amino acids. Germline CDR1 and CDR2: SEHNR and FQNEAQ (reference sequence). V dropped 6 bases and J dropped 3 bases, with 11 bases sitting between them. DNA for the CDR3: TGTGCCAGCAGAGGTTCAGGATACACTGAAGCTTTCTTT. Its protein product is CASRGSGYTEAFF.

This clone was seen only a few times. The genes are TRBV6-9 and TRBJ1-1; the D gene is possibly TRBD1 (6 bases). Germline V gene lookup returns CDR1 MNHGY and CDR2 SVAAGI. This CDR3 region has 16 residues. The germline V and J ends were trimmed by 1 base and 2 bases, with 14 bases remaining between them. In DNA form, the CDR3 reads TGTGCCAGCAGTTATTGGCCGGGGGGGGCAAACACTGAAGCTTTCTTT. Encoded protein: CASSYWPGGANTEAFF.

The chain has TRBV19 and TRBJ2-2, with D possibly matching TRBD2 (6 bases). Germline V gene sequence: CDR1 LNHDA, CDR2 SQIVND (reference sequence). The ends were cut back, 7 bases at V and 5 bases at J, with 14 bases in the middle. The CDR3 totals 14 residues. DNA for the CDR3: TGTGCCAGTAAGGGACTGGAAAAGACCGGGGAGCTGTTTTTT. This codes for CASKGLEKTGELFF.

The rearrangement links TRBV4-3 to TRBJ2-1; TRBD1 matches 9 bases. The germline V gene has CDR1 LGHNA and CDR2 YSLEER. The V segment lost 1 base and the J segment 4 bases; nucleotides outside the gene matches: 5. The CDR3 sequence is 16 residues long. The CDR3 DNA is TGCGCCAGCAGCCAAGGGGACAGGGTTGCGTACAATGAGCAGTTCTTC. Translated: CASSQGDRVAYNEQFF.

The gene calls are TRBV10-2 and TRBJ2-7, with a weak D call TRBD2 (6 bases). Germline values: CDR1 WSHSY, CDR2 SAAADI. The CDR3 consists of 14 residues. V dropped 4 bases and J dropped 4 bases, with 14 bases sitting between them. Here the CDR3 reads CASSGRDWPYEQYF. CDR3 nucleotide sequence: TGCGCCAGCAGTGGACGGGACTGGCCGTACGAGCAGTACTTC.

CDR3 loop: CASRGGSGYTF. Written as DNA, the CDR3 is TGTGCCAGCAGAGGGGGATCTGGCTACACCTTC. The V and J genes are TRBV25-1 and TRBJ1-2, with a possible D match to TRBD1 (6 bases). V shed 6 bases and J shed 7 bases, with 9 bases lying between them. The germline CDR1 and CDR2 sequences are MGHDK and SYGVNS. The CDR3 has 11 residues.

The chain is built from TRBV9 and TRBJ2-1; 10 bases line up with TRBD2. The V segment lost 8 bases and the J segment 8 bases; nucleotides outside the gene matches: 7. The CDR3 consists of 13 residues. Germline CDR1 and CDR2: SGDLS and YYNGEE. The CDR3 sequence is CASSSGSWDEQFF. CDR3 DNA: TGTGCCAGTTCTAGCGGGAGCTGGGATGAGCAGTTCTTC.

The genes are TRBV14 and TRBJ1-2; unclear D gene. V was shortened by 6 bases and J by 6 bases, with 11 bases between the two germline ends. Looked up from germline, CDR1 is SGHDN and CDR2 is FVKESK. CDR3 size: 12 residues. CDR3 DNA: TGTGCCAGCAGTCTAACCACGGATGGCTACACCTTC. Encoded protein: CASSLTTDGYTF.

This sequence joins TRBV6-6 and TRBJ2-7; the D gene is possibly TRBD1 (6 bases). V was cut by 6 bases and J by 5 bases, with 11 bases left in between. This CDR3 has 12 residues. Germline V gene lookup returns CDR1 MNHNY and CDR2 SVGAGI (reference sequence). The CDR3 sequence is CASREGQNEQYF. As DNA, the CDR3 is TGTGCCAGCAGGGAAGGACAGAACGAGCAGTACTTC.

The rearrangement joins TRBV19 to TRBJ1-5, with 8 bases identical to TRBD1. V dropped 7 bases and J dropped 6; count of bases not matched to a gene: 11. The CDR3 covers 15 residues. In germline, CDR1 is LNHDA, CDR2 SQIVND (reference sequence). CDR3 nucleotides: TGTGCCAGTACCGGGGACAGGAGTTTTCGTCAGCCCCAGCATTTT. As protein: CASTGDRSFRQPQHF.

The V gene is TRBV9, the J gene TRBJ2-3, with 9 nucleotides matching TRBD1. The CDR3 has 14 amino acids. V shed 0 bases, J shed 15 bases, and the junction held 11 bases outside the gene matches. Germline V CDR1 and CDR2: SGDLS, YYNGEE. CDR3 nucleotide sequence: TGTGCCAGCAGCGTAGTGGGACAGGGACAGAGGATCTATTTT. This sequence encodes CASSVVGQGQRIYF. Variable domain in full (rest from reference TRBV9 and TRBJ2-3): DSGVTQTPKHLITATGQRVTLRCSPRSGDLSVYWYQQSLDQGLQFLIQYYNGEERAKGNILERFSAQQFPDLHSELNLSSLELGDSALYFCASSVVGQGQRIYFGPGTRLTVL.

J is TRBJ2-7 and V is TRBV7-3; the match to TRBD2 covers 8 bases. The CDR3 has 16 residues. The V gene end was trimmed by 2 bases and the J gene end by 3 bases; junction bases not matched to a gene: 9. The germline CDR1 and CDR2 sequences are SGHTA and FQGTGA. The CDR3 here is CASSLLAGTLRYEQYF. DNA of the CDR3: TGTGCCAGCAGCTTACTAGCGGGCACCCTTCGCTACGAGCAGTACTTC. The full variable domain, rest sourced from reference TRBV7-3 and TRBJ2-7, is GAGVSQTPSNKVTEKGKYVELRCDPISGHTALYWYRQSLGQGPEFLIYFQGTGAADDSGLPNDRFFAVRPEGSVSTLKIQRTERGDSAVYLCASSLLAGTLRYEQYFGPGTRLTVT.

This clone has just one count. This chain joins TRBV4-3 and TRBJ1-1, with D tentatively TRBD1 (6 bases). From germline, CDR1 is LGHNA and CDR2 YSLEER. V gave up 3 bases and J gave up 2 bases, with 13 bases separating them. This CDR3 has 15 residues. CDR3 in amino acids: CASSHGTGSNTEAFF. The CDR3 DNA reads TGCGCCAGCAGCCACGGTACAGGGTCAAACACTGAAGCTTTCTTT.

The rearrangement links TRBV5-6 to TRBJ2-1; TRBD2 aligns across 8 bases. The CDR3 is 16 amino acids. V lost 4 bases to trimming and J lost 0 bases; unmatched junction nucleotides: 6. Germline loops: CDR1 SGHDT, CDR2 YYEEEE. The CDR3 loop reads CASSGISGDSYNEQFF. CDR3 DNA sequence: TGTGCCAGCAGCGGGATTAGCGGGGACTCCTACAATGAGCAGTTCTTC.

V and J are TRBV7-6 and TRBJ2-2; 10 bases agree with TRBD2. CDR3 length: 17 residues. The junction had 4 bases not matched to a gene; V was cut back by 2 bases and J by 1 base. Germline V lookup: CDR1 SGHVS, CDR2 FNYEAQ. Written as DNA, the CDR3 is TGTGCCAGCAGCTTATGGCTAGCGGGAGAGAACACCGGGGAGCTGTTTTTT. This sequence encodes CASSLWLAGENTGELFF.

The rearrangement links TRBV25-1 to TRBJ2-2; D is unclear. The CDR3 totals 14 residues. V gave up 5 bases and J gave up 4 bases, with 11 bases separating them. Germline CDR1 reads MGHDK; CDR2 reads SYGVNS. The CDR3 sequence: CASSWQAFTGELFF. In DNA, the CDR3 is TGTGCCAGCAGTTGGCAGGCCTTCACCGGGGAGCTGTTTTTT. Based on the CDR3 plus reference TRBV25-1 and TRBJ2-2, the full variable domain is EADIYQTPRYLVIGTGKKITLECSQTMGHDKMYWYQQDPGMELHLIHYSYGVNSTEKGDLSSESTVSRIRTEHFPLTLESARPSHTSQYLCASSWQAFTGELFFGEGSRLTVL.

The sample holds a few counts of this clone. Other DNA sequences in the sample encode the same CDR3. This chain connects TRBV30 to TRBJ1-5; maybe TRBD1 (6 bases). This CDR3 has 13 residues. Looked up from germline, CDR1 is GTSNPN and CDR2 is SVGIG (reference sequence). The V gene lost 1 base and the J gene lost 2 bases, with 6 bases spanning the gap. The CDR3 sequence is CAWSGQGNQPQHF. CDR3 DNA sequence: TGTGCCTGGAGTGGACAGGGCAATCAGCCCCAGCATTTT.

The CDR3 DNA is TGTGCCAGCAGCGGGGGACTAGCGGGAGGAATTTCTCGCGAGACCCAGTACTTC. Residues: CASSGGLAGGISRETQYF. The V call is TRBV4-2, the J call TRBJ2-5; 15 positions match TRBD2. Germline CDR1 reads LGHNA; CDR2 reads YNFKEQ. The CDR3 spans 18 residues. The junction had 12 bases not matched to a gene; V was cut back by 5 bases and J by 5 bases.